The clone carrying this T cell receptor (beta chain) was counted once. This entry is derived from a study of blood T cell repertoires in COVID-19. Study information: Samples came from the United States, Italy and Spain, spanning acute and convalescent COVID-19. From T cells, B-cell-depleted T cells, or PBMCs came the material, which was cDNA or gDNA.

The CDR3 contains 13 residues. With 11 bases clipped from V and 1 base from J, the junction kept 6 bases outside the gene matches. Germline CDR1 is MDHEN and CDR2 is SYDVKM. Methods used by the authors: Cell counts per sample came from amplifying reference gene primers. The repertoire was sequenced with immunoSEQ multiplex PCR; TCRdb's copy has only in-frame clones and lacks some. V and J calls and clone size are as listed in that table; D and trimming were resolved from the DNA. There are tens of thousands of clones in the sample; about 83% occur only once, and about 5% lies in the top ten. This clonotype was sampled from a man aged 45-60 years with active COVID-19. This chain links TRBV28 with TRBJ2-7; 9 bases line up with TRBD2. Material for sequencing was peripheral blood. For the CDR3, the DNA is TGTGCCTCGGGGCTAGCGGGGTCCTACGAGCAGTACTTC. It is translated as CASGLAGSYEQYF.